This is a list of T cell receptor beta chains from one sample in a study of Ad26.COV2.S vaccination and SARS-CoV-2 variants. Generated by immunoSEQ multiplex PCR, the TCRdb table keeps only in-frame clones and is missing some. Of roughly 460,000 clones listed, about 88% are singletons. The sample consisted of peripheral blood, taken in a trial of Ad26.COV2.S vaccine versus placebo. The receptors originated from a person between 18 and 60 years old who received the Ad26.COV2.S COVID-19 vaccine or a placebo. Each CDR3 is given with its conserved first and last residue. Where a row states a size, it is once, few, many or the class of an expanded clone; other rows omit it.

v_gene	j_gene	abundance	CDR3aa
TRBV15	TRBJ2-7	NA	CATSRGPAGLNYEQYF
TRBV5-8	TRBJ2-7	once	CASSLGGHRRREQYF
TRBV3-1/TRBV3-2	TRBJ1-3	few	CASSQSSGNTIYF
TRBV13	TRBJ1-2	NA	CASSLLTISGQANYGYTF
TRBV7-3	TRBJ1-1	NA	CASSLGQGKNTEAFF
TRBV2	TRBJ2-1	once	CASSETPNEQFF
TRBV6-1	TRBJ1-5	NA	CASSAGLQYSNQPQHF
TRBV13	TRBJ2-3	NA	CASSPRTRPDTQYF
TRBV27	TRBJ2-4	NA	CASKTLAKNIQYF
TRBV7-8	TRBJ1-2	NA	CASSTHRDRNYGYTF
TRBV6-5	TRBJ1-1	NA	CASSLEGNTEAFF
TRBV28	TRBJ1-1	NA	CASSPRTKGKNTEAFF
TRBV4-2	TRBJ2-1	NA	CASSHRGQGLEQFF
TRBV7-9	TRBJ1-6	NA	CASGRRDNSPLHF
TRBV6-5	TRBJ2-7	once	CASRTGNSYEQYF
TRBV2	TRBJ2-5	NA	CASSRGETQYF
TRBV15	TRBJ1-1	NA	CATSTAGDRRNTEAFF
TRBV7-2	TRBJ1-1	NA	CASSILGTGAEAFF
TRBV21-1	TRBJ2-5	NA	CASSKRGADSPQETQYF
TRBV3-1/TRBV3-2	TRBJ2-7	NA	CASSQEAQGAKYEQYF
TRBV19	TRBJ1-2	once	CASSTQGPSYGYTF
TRBV14	TRBJ2-7	NA	CASSYGQVSSYEQYF
TRBV24-1	TRBJ2-1	once	CATAARQEAGRSIDEQFF
TRBV7-3	TRBJ2-3	NA	CASSPASSTDTQYF
TRBV9	TRBJ1-6	NA	CASSLRLSLSPLHF
TRBV24-1	TRBJ2-1	NA	CATSRSGQSYNEQFF
TRBV6-6	TRBJ1-5	NA	CASSYSSEDQPQHF
TRBV27	TRBJ2-1	NA	CASSQPRGSLYNEQFF
TRBV7-3	TRBJ2-2	NA	CASSALSGSGELFF
TRBV28	TRBJ1-2	NA	CASSPSQGYGYTF
TRBV7-9	TRBJ2-3	NA	CASSLNGQATDTQYF
TRBV13	TRBJ1-3	NA	CASSLWGGNTIYF
TRBV15	TRBJ2-1	once	CATGTGTSITEQFF
TRBV4-1	TRBJ2-2	NA	CAFRDANTGELFF
TRBV11-2	TRBJ2-7	NA	CASSSIAGLTHEQYF
TRBV4-1	TRBJ2-7	NA	CASSQSGGWSYEQYF
TRBV28	TRBJ1-2	once	CASSSPGRYYGYTF
TRBV27	TRBJ2-3	NA	CASSPPGLPGAYTQYF
TRBV9	TRBJ2-2	NA	CASSAGPQGRGKGELFF
TRBV24-1	TRBJ2-7	NA	CATTLRSYEQYF
TRBV28	TRBJ1-1	NA	CASSLGLTEAFF
TRBV20-1	TRBJ2-5	NA	CSASSPGETQYF
TRBV19	TRBJ1-1	NA	CASSLVGGVNTEAFF
TRBV11-1	TRBJ2-6	NA	CASSLSPGANVLTF
TRBV6-5	TRBJ2-7	NA	CAIEPWTSHEQYF
TRBV18	TRBJ2-6	NA	CASSPVGQGAGANVLTF
TRBV3-1/TRBV3-2	TRBJ2-1	NA	CASSQFEGRYNEQFF
TRBV7-2	TRBJ2-7	NA	CASSLDRSYEQYF
TRBV7-8	TRBJ1-1	NA	CASKLTANTEAFF
TRBV10-3	TRBJ2-3	NA	CAIRGRDRGEDTQYF
TRBV3-1/TRBV3-2	TRBJ1-5	NA	CASSQDFGGNQPQHF
TRBV4-1	TRBJ2-7	few	CASSHPKRGGSYEQYF
TRBV7-9	TRBJ1-1	few	CASSPRGRTTEAFF